The clone carrying this T cell receptor beta chain was recorded at least ten times. The trim removed 0 bases at V and 10 bases at J, leaving 7 bases unmatched. This CDR3 contains 14 residues. Germline V gene lookup returns CDR1 SGHRS and CDR2 YFSETQ. MiXCR, run by TCRdb on the PCR reads, gives a single entry per CDR3 protein. This sample yields about 25,000 distinct CDR3 sequences, of which 53% are seen a single time; under 50% belongs to the top ten. Samples came from patients with localized non-small cell lung adenocarcinoma. This record belongs to a study of CD4 and CD8 cells across lung adenocarcinoma regions.

The clonotype was recovered from a male donor with lung adenocarcinoma. The CD4 and CD8 labels of this study may be unreliable. Material for sequencing was CD8+ T cells from the center of a lung tumor. The rearrangement joins TRBV5-1 to TRBJ2-3; 8 bases line up with TRBD2. CDR3 residues: CASSLASAGASQYF. The CDR3 DNA reads TGCGCCAGCAGCTTGGCCTCAGCGGGAGCCTCGCAGTATTTT.